This is a list of T cell receptor beta chains from one sample in a study of tumor-infiltrating lymphocytes in oesophageal squamous cell carcinoma. MiXCR, applied by TCRdb to the PCR reads, yields one record per CDR3 protein. The top ten clones hold 6.5% to 8.5% of a sample with under 20,000 distinct CDR3 sequences, around 40% of them seen once. The specimen was blood. These receptors were collected from a male donor with esophageal squamous cell carcinoma. Each CDR3 is given with its conserved first and last residue. D genes are given only for firm matches. Clone sizes are given selectively: once, few, many, or a class where the clone is expanded.

TRBJ2-5	NA	TRBV7-2	few	TGTGCCAGCAGCCTAAACCCCGGGGCACAAGAGACCCAGTACTTC	CASSLNPGAQETQYF
TRBJ2-4	NA	TRBV2	many	TGTGCCAGCAGTGCCCGCGGGGGCACAAAAAACATTCAGTACTTC	CASSARGGTKNIQYF
TRBJ2-2	NA	TRBV7-3	medium-sized	TGTGCCAGCAGCTTAACTAGCGCGTTCACCGGGGAGCTGTTTTTT	CASSLTSAFTGELFF
TRBJ2-2	TRBD1	TRBV14	few	TGTGCCAGCCGAACAGGGGATCACGGGGAGCTGTTTTTT	CASRTGDHGELFF
TRBJ2-5	TRBD1	TRBV6-1	NA	TGTGCCAGCAGTGAATATACAGGGGAAGAGACCCAGTACTTC	CASSEYTGEETQYF
TRBJ2-3	TRBD2	TRBV6-4	medium-sized	TGTGCCAGCAGTGACTCTGACCGGGGGGGCCCAGATACGCAGTATTTT	CASSDSDRGGPDTQYF
TRBJ2-2	NA	TRBV10-1	many	TGCGCCAGCAGTTCAAGCTCAACCGGGGAGCTGTTTTTT	CASSSSSTGELFF
TRBJ2-7	TRBD2	TRBV7-2	NA	TGTGCCAGCAGCTTAGCGATGACTAGCGGGAGCAACTACGAGCAGTACTTC	CASSLAMTSGSNYEQYF
TRBJ2-1	TRBD1	TRBV4-3	few	TGCGCCAGCAGCCAAGGGACAGGGTACAATGAGCAGTTCTTC	CASSQGTGYNEQFF
TRBJ2-1	TRBD2	TRBV7-3	NA	TGTGCCAGCAGCTTATTCCCCGGGGGGACCGATGAGCAGTTCTTC	CASSLFPGGTDEQFF
TRBJ1-4	NA	TRBV7-2	NA	TGTGCCAGCAGCTTTCAGGGCTCTAATGAAAAACTGTTTTTT	CASSFQGSNEKLFF
TRBJ2-3	NA	TRBV27	few	TGTGCCAGCAGTCTCACGCCCGGGACTAGCACAGATACGCAGTATTTT	CASSLTPGTSTDTQYF
TRBJ2-4	NA	TRBV4-2	NA	TGTGCCAGCAGCCAAGAACAAAACAAGAGACAGTACTTC	CASSQEQNKRQYF
TRBJ2-1	TRBD2	TRBV6-1	NA	TGTGCCAGCAGTGAAGAGGGGACTAGCCACAATGAGCAGTTCTTC	CASSEEGTSHNEQFF
TRBJ2-6	NA	TRBV14	many	TGTGCCAGCAGCCAAGGGGCGAAAGGACGAAGCTCTGGGGCCAACGTCCTGACTTTC	CASSQGAKGRSSGANVLTF
TRBJ2-1	TRBD1	TRBV6-1	NA	TGTGCCAGCAGCTTAGAATACAGGGGGGCGAGTGAGCAGTTCTTC	CASSLEYRGASEQFF
TRBJ2-2	NA	TRBV18	few	TGTGCCAGCTCACCATCAGTTGGGACCTCCCAAGGGGAGCTGTTTTTT	CASSPSVGTSQGELFF
TRBJ2-4	NA	TRBV11-1	NA	TGTGCCAGCAGCTTCAGGGGGACTTTAAACATTCAGTACTTC	CASSFRGTLNIQYF
TRBJ2-6	NA	TRBV6-2/TRBV6-3	NA	TGTGCCAGCAGTTACTCCGGCAGTAACACCGGGGAGCTGTACTTC	CASSYSGSNTGELYF
TRBJ2-7	TRBD1	TRBV19	many	TGTGCCAGTAGAACTAGGACAGGGGGTCACACAGATACGCAGTACTTC	CASRTRTGGHTDTQYF
TRBJ2-7	NA	TRBV12-3/TRBV12-4	NA	TGTGCCAGCAGCCTGGGACAACTCAATTCACCCCTCCACTTC	CASSLGQLNSPLHF
TRBJ2-4	TRBD2	TRBV5-1	few	TGCGCCAGGTCACTAGCGGGAGGGCCGGGGGACCTCCTGCAGTACTTC	CARSLAGGPGDLLQYF
TRBJ2-5	NA	TRBV11-2	NA	TGTGCCAGCAGCTTACAGGTGCGGTTAGGGCAGGAGACCCAGTACTTC	CASSLQVRLGQETQYF
TRBJ2-6	NA	TRBV12-3/TRBV12-4	many	TGTGCCAGCAGTTTAACGTATGGGGAGGGGGCGGGGGCCAACGTCCTGACTTTC	CASSLTYGEGAGANVLTF
TRBJ1-2	TRBD1	TRBV5-5	many	TGTGCCAGCAGCTTTCGGACAGGGGGCATTGGGTATGGCTACACCTTC	CASSFRTGGIGYGYTF
TRBJ1-2	NA	TRBV6-6	medium-sized	TGTGCCAGCAGTTACCAGCAGTCCTATGGCTACACCTTC	CASSYQQSYGYTF
TRBJ2-3	NA	TRBV9	NA	TGTGCCAGCAGCGTAGGGACGTCGGATACGCAGTATTTT	CASSVGTSDTQYF
TRBJ2-1	NA	TRBV6-1	NA	TGTGCCAGCAGTGAAGGGGCGGGGAGCTCCTACAATGAGCAGTTCTTC	CASSEGAGSSYNEQFF
TRBJ1-5	TRBD1	TRBV12-3/TRBV12-4	medium-sized	TGTGCCAGCAGGACGGGACAGTCAAACATGGGGCCCCAGCATTTT	CASRTGQSNMGPQHF
TRBJ2-7	NA	TRBV28	many	TGTGCCAGCAGCCGCCGGGACGGTACCTACAATGAGCAGTACTTC	CASSRRDGTYNEQYF
TRBJ2-3	NA	TRBV9	many	TGTGCCAGCAGCGTAGGAACGGGATCTTTTTCTGATACGCAGTATTTT	CASSVGTGSFSDTQYF
TRBJ1-1	NA	TRBV20-1	many	TGCAGTGCTTACAGGAACACTGAAGCTTTCTTT	CSAYRNTEAFF
TRBJ2-1	NA	TRBV7-6	NA	TGTGCCAGCAGCGCTTCTATTCCCCATGAGCAGTTCTTC	CASSASIPHEQFF
TRBJ2-5	NA	TRBV7-2	NA	TGTGCCAGCAGCGCCCGAACAGGGCGGGGGAGTGTAGAGACCCAGTACTTC	CASSARTGRGSVETQYF
TRBJ2-6	NA	TRBV7-4	once	TGTGCCAGCAGCTCCCCTGGGACTCTAGTTCGCCCTGGGGCCAACGTCCTGACTTTC	CASSSPGTLVRPGANVLTF
TRBJ2-1	NA	TRBV27	many	TGTGCCAGCAGTTTGCTGGGGGCGGGAATAGGTGAGCAGTTCTTC	CASSLLGAGIGEQFF
TRBJ1-4	NA	TRBV5-1	many	TGCGCCAGCAGCTTGGAGGGCAGGGGAGGGGAAAAACTGTTTTTT	CASSLEGRGGEKLFF
TRBJ1-1	NA	TRBV20-1	few	TGCAGTGCTAGCCTTAGCCTGAACACTGAAGCTTTCTTT	CSASLSLNTEAFF
TRBJ2-7	TRBD1	TRBV7-2	NA	TGTGCCAGCAGCCCCTACAGGGGAACCTCCTACGAGCAGTACTTC	CASSPYRGTSYEQYF
TRBJ2-7	TRBD2	TRBV7-4	NA	TGTGCCAGCAGCTTGGGTCGGACTAGCAGAAGCTCCTACAATGAGCAGTACTTC	CASSLGRTSRSSYNEQYF
TRBJ2-1	NA	TRBV7-3	NA	TGTGCCAGCAGCTCAGGGGCGTACAATGAGCAGTTCTTC	CASSSGAYNEQFF
TRBJ2-7	NA	TRBV6-1	many	TGTGCCAGCAGCCAGAGAGGGGACCTACCCTACGAGCAGTACTTC	CASSQRGDLPYEQYF
TRBJ2-7	TRBD2	TRBV7-8	NA	TGTGCCAGCAGCCTCAGCGGGAGCGAGCAGTACTTC	CASSLSGSEQYF
TRBJ1-4	NA	TRBV5-5	many	TGTGCCAGCAGTGACCCATACTTCAATGAAAAACTGTTTTTT	CASSDPYFNEKLFF
TRBJ2-3	NA	TRBV7-6	NA	TGTGCCAGCAGTTCTCTAGGGGAACTCACAGATACGCAGTATTTT	CASSSLGELTDTQYF
TRBJ2-5	NA	TRBV7-2	NA	TGTGCCAGCAGCTTAGGACCTTGGGGACTTGAGGCGCGGCAGTACTTC	CASSLGPWGLEARQYF
TRBJ2-1	NA	TRBV7-6	NA	TGTAGCTCAGTCCGGGGGCTATCCTACAATGAGCAGTTCTTC	CSSVRGLSYNEQFF
TRBJ1-2	TRBD1	TRBV6-1	NA	TGTGCCAGCAGTGACCGGACAGGGGCTAACTATGGCTACACCTTC	CASSDRTGANYGYTF
TRBJ2-7	NA	TRBV7-8	few	TGTGCCAGCAGCGGATGGGGGAGCTCCTACGAGCAGTACTTC	CASSGWGSSYEQYF
TRBJ2-6	TRBD1	TRBV12-3/TRBV12-4	NA	TGTGCCAGCAGTTTCGGGACAGGGTATGGGGCCAACGTCCTGACTTTC	CASSFGTGYGANVLTF